The 11 T cell receptor beta chains below were found in one sample sequenced in a study of T cell responses to AZD1222 COVID-19 vaccine. Libraries were prepared by immunoSEQ multiplex PCR; TCRdb keeps only in-frame clonotypes and omits some of them. In the table there are 95,000 or so clones, roughly 84% of which are singletons. The sequenced sample was peripheral blood, obtained on day 0 of AZD1222 vaccination. The receptors stem from an adult in good health.

The chain joins TRBV6-4 to TRBJ2-3, with D unresolved. Trimming took off 0 bases at V and 2 bases at J, with 6 bases between the two ends. The CDR3 is 14 residues long. CDR1 and CDR2 from the germline V gene are MRHNA and SNTAGT. The CDR3 DNA is TGTGCCAGCAGTGACTCGACCCCCACAGATACGCAGTATTTT. Its translation is CASSDSTPTDTQYF.

The chain couples TRBV6-2 or TRBV6-3 to TRBJ2-7; D is perhaps TRBD1 or TRBD2 (5 bases each). Trimming left V 5 bases short and J 0 bases short, with 11 bases between. The germline gives CDR1 MNHEY, CDR2 SVGEGT. The CDR3 consists of 14 residues. The CDR3 region is CASSRDRYSYEQYF. The CDR3 DNA follows: TGTGCCAGCAGTCGGGACCGTTACTCCTACGAGCAGTACTTC.

This rearrangement joins TRBV18 to TRBJ1-1, with D perhaps TRBD1 (5 bases). CDR1 is KGHSH, CDR2 LQKENI, per germline. Trimming took off 5 bases at V and 1 base at J, with 11 bases between the two ends. The CDR3 runs to 14 residues. CDR3 sequence (DNA): TGTGCCAGCTCAGTCTACGGGGGGAACACTGAAGCTTTCTTT. This sequence encodes CASSVYGGNTEAFF.

The chain joins TRBV7-8 to TRBJ2-3; no clear D gene. The CDR3 length is 15 residues. The V end lost 5 bases, the J end lost 5 bases, and 17 bases lay between the germline ends. Germline CDR1 is SGHVS and CDR2 is FQNEAQ. This CDR3 reads CASSREGLTGDTQYF. CDR3 coding DNA: TGTGCCAGCAGCCGCGAAGGGTTAACTGGAGATACGCAGTATTTT. Complete variable domain (other parts from reference TRBV7-8 and TRBJ2-3): GAGVSQSPRYKVAKRGQDVALRCDPISGHVSLFWYQQALGQGPEFLTYFQNEAQLDKSGLPSDRFFAERPEGSVSTLKIQRTQQEDSAVYLCASSREGLTGDTQYFGPGTRLTVL.

The chain recombines TRBV5-1 with TRBJ2-7, with a tentative D call TRBD1 (5 bases). The CDR3 contains 12 residues. V shed 0 bases and J shed 6 bases, with 7 bases lying between them. Germline CDR1 SGHRS, CDR2 YFSETQ. The CDR3: CASSLDGAEQYF. Here the CDR3 DNA reads TGCGCCAGCAGCTTGGATGGGGCCGAGCAGTACTTC.

The gene calls are TRBV3-1 (or the pseudogene TRBV3-2) and TRBJ2-2, with TRBD2 matching over 7 bases. From germline, CDR1 is LGHDT and CDR2 YNNKEL (reference sequence). The junction had 8 bases not matched to a gene; V was cut back by 5 bases and J by 2 bases. The CDR3 totals 16 residues. CDR3 bases: TGTGCCAGCAGCGCGGGGGTACGGCTTAACACCGGGGAGCTGTTTTTT. Its translation: CASSAGVRLNTGELFF.

The chain couples TRBV5-4 to TRBJ1-2, with D maybe TRBD1 (6 bases). The germline V and J ends were trimmed by 6 bases and 0 bases, with 9 bases remaining between them. This CDR3 has 13 residues. Germline loops: CDR1 SGHNT, CDR2 YYREEE (reference sequence). The CDR3 reads CASNQGTNYGYTF. CDR3 sequence (DNA): TGTGCCAGCAATCAGGGGACTAACTATGGCTACACCTTC.

The rearrangement joins TRBV21-1 to TRBJ2-7. TRBV21-1 is described as a pseudogene. CDR3 length: 14 residues. CDR3 loop: CASSKGRATYEQYF. CDR3 DNA sequence: TGTGCCAGCAGCAAGGGACGAGCGACCTACGAGCAGTACTTC.

The chain recombines TRBV18 with TRBJ2-3, with TRBD1 matching 7 bases. The CDR3 is made up of 14 amino acids. The J segment lost 5 bases and the V segment lost 3 bases, leaving 5 bases of the junction unmatched. Germline V CDR1 and CDR2: KGHSH, LQKENI. As DNA, the CDR3 is TGTGCCAGCTCACCGGGACAGCCGGGAGATACGCAGTATTTT. It translates to CASSPGQPGDTQYF.

The chain joins TRBV5-4 to TRBJ1-1; TRBD1 agrees at 8 bases. The CDR3 extends over 18 amino acids. Trimming removed 0 bases from V and 5 bases from J; junction bases left unmatched: 15. CDR1 is SGHNT, CDR2 YYREEE, per germline (reference sequence). CDR3 sequence: CASSLGPSWQGAGTEAFF. The CDR3 nucleotides are TGTGCCAGCAGCTTGGGTCCTTCTTGGCAGGGGGCCGGTACTGAAGCTTTCTTT.

CDR3 DNA sequence: TGTGCCAGCTCGGGCGGACAGGCTAGCAATCAGCCCCAGCATTTT. Protein: CASSGGQASNQPQHF. The rearrangement joins TRBV18 to TRBJ1-5; 7 positions match TRBD1. V was clipped by 6 bases and J by 0 bases; unmatched bases: 5. CDR3 length: 15 amino acids. Germline V gene data show CDR1 as KGHSH and CDR2 as LQKENI.